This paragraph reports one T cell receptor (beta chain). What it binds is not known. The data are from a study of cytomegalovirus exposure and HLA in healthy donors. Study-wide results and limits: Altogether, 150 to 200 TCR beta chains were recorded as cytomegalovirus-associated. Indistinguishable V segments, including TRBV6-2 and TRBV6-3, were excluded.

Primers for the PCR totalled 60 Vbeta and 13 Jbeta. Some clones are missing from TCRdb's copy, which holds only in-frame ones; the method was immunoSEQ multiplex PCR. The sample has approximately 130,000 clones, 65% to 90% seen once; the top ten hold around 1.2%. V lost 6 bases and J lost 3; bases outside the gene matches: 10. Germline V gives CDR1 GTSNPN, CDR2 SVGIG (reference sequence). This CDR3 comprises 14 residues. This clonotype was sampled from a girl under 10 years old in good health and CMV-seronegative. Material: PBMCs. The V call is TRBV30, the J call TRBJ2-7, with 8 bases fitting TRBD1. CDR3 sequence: CACHRGTQNYEQYF. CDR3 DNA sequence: TGTGCCTGCCACAGGGGGACCCAGAACTACGAGCAGTACTTC.